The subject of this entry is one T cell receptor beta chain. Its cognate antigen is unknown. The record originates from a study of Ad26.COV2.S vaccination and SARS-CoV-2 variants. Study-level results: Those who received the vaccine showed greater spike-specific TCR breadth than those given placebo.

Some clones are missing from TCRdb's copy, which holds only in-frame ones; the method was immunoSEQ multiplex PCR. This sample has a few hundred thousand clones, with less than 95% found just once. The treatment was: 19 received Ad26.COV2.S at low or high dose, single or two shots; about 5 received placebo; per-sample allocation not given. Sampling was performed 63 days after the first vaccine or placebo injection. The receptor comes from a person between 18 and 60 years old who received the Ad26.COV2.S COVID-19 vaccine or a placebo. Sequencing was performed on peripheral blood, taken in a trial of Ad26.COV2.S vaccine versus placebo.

The CDR3 nucleotides read TGTGCCAGCACTCGGACGCGCGAGCAGTACTTC. Residues: CASTRTREQYF. The J gene is TRBJ2-7, the V gene TRBV7-9, with D unclear. The V gene's germline CDR1 is SEHNR and CDR2 FQNEAQ (reference sequence). This CDR3 spans 11 amino acids. V shed 7 bases and J shed 6 bases, with 10 bases lying between them.